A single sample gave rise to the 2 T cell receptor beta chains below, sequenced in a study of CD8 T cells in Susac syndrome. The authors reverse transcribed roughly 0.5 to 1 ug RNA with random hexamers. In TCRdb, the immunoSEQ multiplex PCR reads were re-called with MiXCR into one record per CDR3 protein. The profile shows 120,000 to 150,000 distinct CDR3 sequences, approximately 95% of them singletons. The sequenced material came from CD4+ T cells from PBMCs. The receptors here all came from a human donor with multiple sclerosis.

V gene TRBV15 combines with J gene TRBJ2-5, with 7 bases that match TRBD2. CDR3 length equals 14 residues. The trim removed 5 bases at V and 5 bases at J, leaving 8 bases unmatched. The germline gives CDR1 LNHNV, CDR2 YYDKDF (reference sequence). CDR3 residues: CATSPGTNEETQYF. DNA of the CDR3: TGTGCCACCAGCCCCGGGACTAACGAGGAGACCCAGTACTTC.

The CDR3 sequence is CASSPDGVSNQPQHF. Written as DNA, the CDR3 is TGCGCCAGCAGCCCGGATGGGGTTAGCAATCAGCCCCAGCATTTT. The V call is TRBV5-1, the J call TRBJ1-5; D gene ambiguous. The length of the CDR3 is 15 residues. Germline CDR1 reads SGHRS; CDR2 reads YFSETQ. The V end lost 4 bases, the J end lost 0 bases, and 11 bases lay between the germline ends.